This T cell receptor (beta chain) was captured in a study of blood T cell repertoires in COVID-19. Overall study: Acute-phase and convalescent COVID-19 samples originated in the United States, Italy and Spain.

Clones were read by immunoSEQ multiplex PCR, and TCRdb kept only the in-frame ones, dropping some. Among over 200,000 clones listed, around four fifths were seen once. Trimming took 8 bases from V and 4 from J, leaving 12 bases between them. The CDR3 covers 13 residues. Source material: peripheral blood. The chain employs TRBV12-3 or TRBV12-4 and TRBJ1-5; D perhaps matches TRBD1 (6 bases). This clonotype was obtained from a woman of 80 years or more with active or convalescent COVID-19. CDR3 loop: CASGDRWNQPQHF. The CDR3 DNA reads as TGTGCCAGCGGAGACAGGTGGAATCAGCCCCAGCATTTT.